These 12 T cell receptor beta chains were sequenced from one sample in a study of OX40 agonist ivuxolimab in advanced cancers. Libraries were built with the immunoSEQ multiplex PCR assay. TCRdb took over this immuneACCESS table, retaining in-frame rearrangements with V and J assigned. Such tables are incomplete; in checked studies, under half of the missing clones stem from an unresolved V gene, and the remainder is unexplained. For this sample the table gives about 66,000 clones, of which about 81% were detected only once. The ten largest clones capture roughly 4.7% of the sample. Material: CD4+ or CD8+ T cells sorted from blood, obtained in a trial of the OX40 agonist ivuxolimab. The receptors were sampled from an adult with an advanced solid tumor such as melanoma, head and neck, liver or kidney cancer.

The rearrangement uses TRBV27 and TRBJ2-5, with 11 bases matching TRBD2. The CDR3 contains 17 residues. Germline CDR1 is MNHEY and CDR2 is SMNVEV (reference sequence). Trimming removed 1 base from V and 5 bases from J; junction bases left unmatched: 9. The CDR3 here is CASSLWGSGRAEETQYF. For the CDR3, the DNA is TGTGCCAGCAGTTTATGGGGTAGCGGGAGGGCCGAGGAGACCCAGTACTTC.

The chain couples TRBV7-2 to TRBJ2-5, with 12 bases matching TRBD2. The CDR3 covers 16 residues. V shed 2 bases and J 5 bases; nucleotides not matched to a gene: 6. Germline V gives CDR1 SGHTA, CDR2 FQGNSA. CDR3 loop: CASSLHRLAGDETQYF. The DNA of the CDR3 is TGTGCCAGCAGCTTACATCGACTAGCGGGAGATGAGACCCAGTACTTC.

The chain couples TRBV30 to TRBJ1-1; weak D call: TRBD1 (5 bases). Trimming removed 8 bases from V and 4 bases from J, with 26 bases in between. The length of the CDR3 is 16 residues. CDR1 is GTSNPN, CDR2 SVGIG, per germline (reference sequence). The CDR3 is CAGYQRGLREGTEAFF. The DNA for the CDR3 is TGTGCCGGCTATCAAAGGGGCCTCAGAGAGGGCACTGAAGCTTTCTTT.

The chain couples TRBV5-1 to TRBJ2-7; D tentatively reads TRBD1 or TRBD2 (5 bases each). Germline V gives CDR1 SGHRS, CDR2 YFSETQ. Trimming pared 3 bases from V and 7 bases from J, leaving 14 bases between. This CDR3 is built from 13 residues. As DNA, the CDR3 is TGCGCCAGCAGCTCCCAGGGTCCGGGGGAGCAGTACTTC. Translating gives CASSSQGPGEQYF.

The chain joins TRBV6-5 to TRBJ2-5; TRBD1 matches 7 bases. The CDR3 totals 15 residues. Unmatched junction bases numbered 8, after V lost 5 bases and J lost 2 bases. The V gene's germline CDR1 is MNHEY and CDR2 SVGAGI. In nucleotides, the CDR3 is TGTGCCAGCAGTATCCAACAGGGGCGACAAGAGACCCAGTACTTC. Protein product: CASSIQQGRQETQYF.

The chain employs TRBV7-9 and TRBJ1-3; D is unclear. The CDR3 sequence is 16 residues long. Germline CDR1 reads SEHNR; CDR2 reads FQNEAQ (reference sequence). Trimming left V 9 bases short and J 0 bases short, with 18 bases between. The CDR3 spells CASPPPAGASGNTIYF. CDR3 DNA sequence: TGTGCCAGTCCCCCCCCCGCAGGAGCCTCTGGAAACACCATATATTTT.

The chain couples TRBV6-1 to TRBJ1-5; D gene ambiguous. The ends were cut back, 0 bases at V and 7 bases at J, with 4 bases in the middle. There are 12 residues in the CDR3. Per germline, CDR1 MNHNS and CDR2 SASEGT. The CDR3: CASSEAGQPQHF. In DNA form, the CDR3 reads TGTGCCAGCAGTGAAGCAGGCCAGCCCCAGCATTTT.

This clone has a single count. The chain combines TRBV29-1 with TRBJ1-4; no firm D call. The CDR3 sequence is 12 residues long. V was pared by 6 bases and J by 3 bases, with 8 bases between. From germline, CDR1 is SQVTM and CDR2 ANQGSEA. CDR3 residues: CSVLGANEKLFF. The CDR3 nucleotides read TGCAGCGTCCTCGGAGCTAATGAAAAACTGTTTTTT.

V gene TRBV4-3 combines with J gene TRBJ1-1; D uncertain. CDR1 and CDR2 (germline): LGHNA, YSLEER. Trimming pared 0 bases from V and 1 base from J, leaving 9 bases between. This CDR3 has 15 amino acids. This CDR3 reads CASSQENLPNTEAFF. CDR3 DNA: TGCGCCAGCAGCCAAGAAAATTTGCCGAACACTGAAGCTTTCTTT.

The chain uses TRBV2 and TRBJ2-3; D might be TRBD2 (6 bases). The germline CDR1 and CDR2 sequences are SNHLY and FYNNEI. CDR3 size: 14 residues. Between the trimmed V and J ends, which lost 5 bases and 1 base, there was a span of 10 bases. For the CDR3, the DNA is TGTGCCAGCAGTCAGGGCGGGGGCACAGATACGCAGTATTTT. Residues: CASSQGGGTDTQYF. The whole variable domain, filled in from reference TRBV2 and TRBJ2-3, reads EPEVTQTPSHQVTQMGQEVILRCVPISNHLYFYWYRQILGQKVEFLVSFYNNEISEKSEIFDDQFSVERPDGSNFTLKIRSTKLEDSAMYFCASSQGGGTDTQYFGPGTRLTVL.

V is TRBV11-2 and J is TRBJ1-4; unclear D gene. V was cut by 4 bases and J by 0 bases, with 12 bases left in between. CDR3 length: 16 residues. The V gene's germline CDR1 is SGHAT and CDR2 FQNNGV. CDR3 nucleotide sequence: TGTGCCAGCAGCTCCGGACCGATAGCAACTAATGAAAAACTGTTTTTT. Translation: CASSSGPIATNEKLFF.

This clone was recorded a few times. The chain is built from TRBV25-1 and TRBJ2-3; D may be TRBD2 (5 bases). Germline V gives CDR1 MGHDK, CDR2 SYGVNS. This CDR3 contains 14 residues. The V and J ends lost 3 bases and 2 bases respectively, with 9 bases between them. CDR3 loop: CASSEAGFTDTQYF. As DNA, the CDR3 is TGTGCCAGCAGTGAGGCGGGTTTCACAGATACGCAGTATTTT.